Below, 23 T cell receptor beta chains from the same sample are listed, as sequenced in a study of blood T cells in healthy people across ages. Primers used in a second PCR of about 6 to 11 cycles were a sample-barcoded 5' primer and a J-beta primer mix. TCRdb re-derived calls from the 5' RACE reads in MiXCR, one entry per CDR3 protein. The table includes roughly 1.9 million distinct CDR3 sequences, more than 35% detected once. The specimen sequenced was blood. Receptors originate from a human donor in good health.

The chain links TRBV4-3 to TRBJ2-7; possible D gene TRBD2, 6 bases. CDR3 length equals 14 residues. Germline V CDR1 and CDR2: LGHNA, YSLEER. V was cut by 1 base and J by 3 bases, with 10 bases left in between. The CDR3: CASSQGRGVYEQYF. The CDR3 DNA reads as TGCGCCAGCAGCCAAGGGAGGGGAGTCTACGAGCAGTACTTC.

The chain couples TRBV6-5 to TRBJ2-3; 10 nucleotides match TRBD2. In germline, CDR1 is MNHEY, CDR2 SVGAGI. This CDR3 has 19 residues. The V gene end was trimmed by 4 bases and the J gene end by 0 bases; junction bases not matched to a gene: 13. The CDR3 sequence: CASSSTLAGRFSSTDTQYF. For the CDR3, the DNA is TGTGCCAGCAGTTCGACACTAGCGGGGAGATTCTCTAGCACAGATACGCAGTATTTT.

The CDR3 loop is CASSQYGTEVHGYTF. The CDR3 DNA reads as TGTGCCAGCAGCCAATACGGGACAGAGGTACATGGCTACACCTTC. The rearrangement uses TRBV4-2 and TRBJ1-2; 7 bases match TRBD1. The CDR3 is 15 amino acids. Germline CDR1 LGHNA, CDR2 YNFKEQ. V lost 2 bases to trimming and J lost 6 bases; unmatched junction nucleotides: 9.

This clonotype was picked up many times. The rearrangement uses TRBV6-6 and TRBJ2-5; D tentatively reads TRBD1 or TRBD2 (6 bases each). Germline V gene sequence: CDR1 MNHNY, CDR2 SVGAGI (reference sequence). This CDR3 region has 13 residues. Trimming took 8 bases from V and 5 from J, leaving 15 bases between them. The CDR3 DNA reads TGTGCCAGCTCGAGGGGGGAGTTGGAGACCCAGTACTTC. Its translation is CASSRGELETQYF.

This sequence joins TRBV6-2 or TRBV6-3 and TRBJ2-7; a weak D match, TRBD1 (6 bases). V lost 4 bases, J lost 1 base, and 8 bases lay in between. This CDR3 comprises 13 residues. Germline CDR1 and CDR2: MNHEY and SVGEGT. CDR3 nucleotide sequence: TGTGCCAGCAGTTGGGACACATCCTACGAGCAGTACTTC. It encodes CASSWDTSYEQYF.

The chain combines TRBV4-3 with TRBJ1-2; the D is unclear. Trimming took off 3 bases at V and 6 bases at J, with 14 bases between the two ends. Germline V gene sequence: CDR1 LGHNA, CDR2 YSLEER. The CDR3 runs 14 residues. CDR3 DNA sequence: TGCGCCAGCAGCCATGCAGTAGCATGGGATGGCTACACCTTC. Residues: CASSHAVAWDGYTF.

In its sample, this clonotype was seen a few times. V is TRBV5-1 and J is TRBJ2-7; D perhaps matches TRBD1 (6 bases). The CDR3 covers 16 residues. With 7 bases removed from V and 2 bases from J, the gap between germline ends came to 22 bases. Per the germline V gene, CDR1 is SGHRS and CDR2 is YFSETQ. The CDR3 spells CASSLTSGHAAYEQYF. Here the CDR3 DNA reads TGCGCCAGCTCTCTAACCTCGGGACACGCAGCCTACGAGCAGTACTTC.

This clonotype was counted a few times. V and J are TRBV6-2 or TRBV6-3 and TRBJ2-3; 12 positions agree with TRBD2. There are 15 residues in the CDR3. V was pared by 6 bases and J by 5 bases, with 6 bases of the junction left unmatched. Germline CDR1 is MNHEY and CDR2 is SVGEGT. CDR3 in DNA: TGTGCCAGCAGCGCCGGACTAGCGGGGATAGATACGCAGTATTTT. It encodes CASSAGLAGIDTQYF.

This clonotype has a single count. Germline and junction disagree at one end, which may indicate a read error. The chain couples TRBV6-5 to TRBJ2-1, with TRBD1 matching 9 bases. The germline gives CDR1 MNHEY, CDR2 SVGAGI. This CDR3 spans 14 amino acids. CDR3 sequence (DNA): TGTGCCGGCAGGCGGGACAGGGCAGCGGGTGAGCAGTTCTTC. Protein sequence: CAGRRDRAAGEQFF.

This clonotype has only a few counts. The chain couples TRBV7-2 to TRBJ1-2; maybe TRBD1 (5 bases). Per germline, CDR1 SGHTA and CDR2 FQGNSA. Trimming took 3 bases from V and 6 from J, leaving 14 bases between them. The CDR3 extends over 14 amino acids. The CDR3 reads CASSFRGGFDGYTF. The CDR3 coding sequence is TGTGCCAGCAGCTTTCGGGGGGGGTTCGATGGCTACACCTTC.

This clonotype was found a few times. The V gene is TRBV7-2, the J gene TRBJ2-7; D tentatively reads TRBD1 or TRBD2 (5 bases each). V was clipped by 5 bases and J by 3 bases, with 17 bases between them. CDR1 is SGHTA, CDR2 FQGNSA, per germline. There are 15 residues in the CDR3. CDR3 in amino acids: CASSVRDGRIYEQYF. The CDR3 DNA follows: TGTGCCAGCAGCGTCCGGGACGGTCGGATCTACGAGCAGTACTTC. Supplemented by reference TRBV7-2 and TRBJ2-7, the full variable domain reads GAGVSQSPSNKVTEKGKDVELRCDPISGHTALYWYRQSLGQGLEFLIYFQGNSAPDKSGLPSDRFSAERTGGSVSTLTIQRTQQEDSAVYLCASSVRDGRIYEQYFGPGTRLTVT.

The chain carries TRBV7-2 and TRBJ1-2, with D perhaps TRBD1 (5 bases). Trimming removed 4 bases at V and 9 bases at J, with 12 bases between. Germline V gives CDR1 SGHTA, CDR2 FQGNSA. The CDR3 has 12 amino acids. The CDR3 reads CASSSGFQSYTF. DNA for the CDR3: TGTGCCAGCAGCTCAGGGTTTCAGAGCTACACCTTC.

The table lists this clonotype with a few counts. The V and J genes are TRBV29-1 and TRBJ1-6; the D gene is possibly TRBD1 (5 bases). Trimming took 3 bases from V and 11 from J, leaving 14 bases between them. CDR3 length: 13 residues. Germline CDR1 SQVTM, CDR2 ANQGSEA. The CDR3 region is CSVEVSGKPPLHF. The CDR3, as DNA: TGCAGCGTTGAGGTTTCAGGGAAACCACCCCTCCACTTT.

This rearrangement joins TRBV9 to TRBJ2-1; 9 nucleotides line up with TRBD1. Germline V CDR1 and CDR2: SGDLS, YYNGEE. With V trimmed by 2 bases and J by 4 bases, 7 bases remained unmatched. This CDR3 comprises 16 residues. The CDR3 DNA follows: TGTGCCAGCAGCGTCGAGGGGACAGGGTCTTACAATGAGCAGTTCTTC. Its protein product is CASSVEGTGSYNEQFF.

This rearrangement joins TRBV9 to TRBJ2-5; 11 bases match TRBD2. Trimming removed 3 bases from V and 4 bases from J; junction bases left unmatched: 5. The CDR3 sequence is 15 residues long. CDR1 is SGDLS and CDR2 is YYNGEE in the germline V gene. The CDR3 bases are TGTGCCAGCAGCGAAGGGACTAGCGGTCGAGAGACCCAGTACTTC. Protein: CASSEGTSGRETQYF.

This clonotype was counted between two and nine times. The chain uses TRBV20-1 and TRBJ1-5; no clear D. Trimming left V 5 bases short and J 6 bases short, with 23 bases between. The CDR3 covers 16 residues. The V gene's germline CDR1 is DFQATT and CDR2 SNEGSKA (reference sequence). CDR3 region: CSAEDEIVGFGQPQHF. The CDR3 bases are TGCAGTGCTGAAGACGAGATAGTGGGATTCGGTCAGCCCCAGCATTTT.

The CDR3, as DNA: TGTGCCAGCAGTTTCCCACTCTCGAGCTCCTACGAGCAGTACTTC. As protein: CASSFPLSSSYEQYF. The genes are TRBV28 and TRBJ2-7; D ambiguous. The length of the CDR3 is 15 residues. V lost 3 bases, J lost 0 bases, and 12 bases lay in between. Germline lookup yields CDR1 MDHEN and CDR2 SYDVKM.

The chain uses TRBV12-3 or TRBV12-4 and TRBJ1-1, with 8 bases fitting TRBD1. V lost 6 bases to trimming and J lost 5 bases; unmatched junction nucleotides: 8. CDR3 size: 14 residues. CDR3 amino acids: CASRLTDRGTEAFF. For the CDR3, the DNA is TGTGCCAGCAGGCTCACCGACAGGGGAACTGAAGCTTTCTTT.

The chain has TRBV11-2 and TRBJ2-1; D possibly uses TRBD1 or TRBD2 (5 bases each). Trimming left V 5 bases short and J 9 bases short, with 20 bases between. From germline, CDR1 is SGHAT and CDR2 FQNNGV. The CDR3 runs 15 residues. The CDR3 spells CASSASRDGFLEQFF. In DNA, the CDR3 is TGTGCCAGCAGCGCCAGCCGGGACGGTTTCCTTGAGCAGTTCTTC.

The V and J genes are TRBV2 and TRBJ1-1; possible D gene TRBD1, 6 bases. CDR1 and CDR2 from the germline V gene are SNHLY and FYNNEI. V lost 3 bases and J lost 10, with 15 bases in between. This CDR3 has 13 amino acids. CDR3 sequence (DNA): TGTGCCAGCAGTGAGTCAGGGGAATTAGGAGCTTTCTTT. Encoded protein: CASSESGELGAFF.

This clonotype was counted ten times or more. The chain employs TRBV7-2 and TRBJ2-3; 7 bases are shared with TRBD1. Germline V gene lookup returns CDR1 SGHTA and CDR2 FQGNSA. The junction had 8 bases not matched to a gene; V was cut back by 4 bases and J by 4 bases. CDR3 size: 15 residues. The CDR3 coding sequence is TGTGCCAGCAGCTCCCGACGACAGGGAGCAGATACGCAGTATTTT. Its protein product is CASSSRRQGADTQYF.

This clonotype appeared a few times. The CDR3 loop reads CSARDLVRGYDYGYTF. The CDR3 DNA reads as TGCAGTGCTAGAGATCTCGTAAGGGGGTACGACTATGGCTACACCTTC. The V call is TRBV20-1, the J call TRBJ1-2; perhaps TRBD1 as D (6 bases). There are 16 residues in the CDR3. With 0 bases removed from V and 3 bases from J, the gap between germline ends came to 17 bases. Germline V gene sequence: CDR1 DFQATT, CDR2 SNEGSKA (reference sequence).

The V gene is TRBV7-3, the J gene TRBJ2-6; TRBD1 might be the D (5 bases). V was cut by 5 bases and J by 4 bases, with 15 bases left in between. Germline assignment: CDR1 SGHTA and CDR2 FQGTGA. CDR3 length: 16 residues. For the CDR3, the DNA is TGTGCCAGCAGCCGAAACCCAGGGTCCGGGGCCAACGTCCTGACTTTC. Amino acids: CASSRNPGSGANVLTF.